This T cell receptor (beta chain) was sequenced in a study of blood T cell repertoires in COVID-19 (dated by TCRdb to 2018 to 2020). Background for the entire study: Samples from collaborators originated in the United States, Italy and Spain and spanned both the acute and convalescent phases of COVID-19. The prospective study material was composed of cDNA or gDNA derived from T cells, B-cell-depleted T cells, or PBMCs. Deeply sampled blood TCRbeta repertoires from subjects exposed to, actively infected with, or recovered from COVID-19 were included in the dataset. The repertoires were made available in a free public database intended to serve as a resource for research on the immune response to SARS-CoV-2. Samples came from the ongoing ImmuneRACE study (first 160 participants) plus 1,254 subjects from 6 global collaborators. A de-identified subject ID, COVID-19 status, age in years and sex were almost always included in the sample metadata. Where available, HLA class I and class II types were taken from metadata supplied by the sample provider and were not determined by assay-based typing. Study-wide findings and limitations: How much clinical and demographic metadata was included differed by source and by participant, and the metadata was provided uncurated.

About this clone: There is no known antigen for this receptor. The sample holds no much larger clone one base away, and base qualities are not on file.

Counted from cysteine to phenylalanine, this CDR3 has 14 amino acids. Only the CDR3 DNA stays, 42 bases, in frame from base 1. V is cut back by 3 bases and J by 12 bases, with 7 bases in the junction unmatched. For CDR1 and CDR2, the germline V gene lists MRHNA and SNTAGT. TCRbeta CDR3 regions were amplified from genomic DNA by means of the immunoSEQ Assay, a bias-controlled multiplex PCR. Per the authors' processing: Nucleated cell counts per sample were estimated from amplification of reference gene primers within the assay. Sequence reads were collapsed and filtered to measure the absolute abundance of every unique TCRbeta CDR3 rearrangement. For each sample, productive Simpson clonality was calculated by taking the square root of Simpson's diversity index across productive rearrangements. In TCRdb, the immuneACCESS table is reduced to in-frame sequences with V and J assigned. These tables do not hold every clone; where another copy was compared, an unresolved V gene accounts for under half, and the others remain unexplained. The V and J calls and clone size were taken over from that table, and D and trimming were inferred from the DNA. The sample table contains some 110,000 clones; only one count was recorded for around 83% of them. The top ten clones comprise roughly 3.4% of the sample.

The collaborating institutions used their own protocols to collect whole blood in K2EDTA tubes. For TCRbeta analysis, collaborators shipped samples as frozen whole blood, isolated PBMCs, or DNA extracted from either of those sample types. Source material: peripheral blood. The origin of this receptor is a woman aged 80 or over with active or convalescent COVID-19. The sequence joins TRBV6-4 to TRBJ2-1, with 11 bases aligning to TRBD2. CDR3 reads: CASSDLAGGRLQFF. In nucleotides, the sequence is TGTGCCAGCAGTGATTTAGCGGGGGGGAGGTTGCAGTTCTTC.